This T cell receptor (beta chain) was documented in a study of T-cell memory formation after mild COVID-19. TCRdb analysed the 5' RACE reads with MiXCR anew, one entry per CDR3 protein. The sample has 450,000 or so distinct CDR3 sequences, 20% to 30% seen once. This clonotype was recorded a few times. Sequences were obtained from PBMCs or a T cell subset sorted from them (not recorded which). The origin of this receptor is an adult woman who had mild COVID-19 (a few samples of this study predate the infection). Cell type and time point are not known.

The CDR3 spells CASSLGAAVYEQYF. The CDR3 nucleotides are TGTGCCAGCAGCTTAGGGGCGGCGGTCTACGAGCAGTACTTC. The V and J genes are TRBV7-8 and TRBJ2-7; D uncertain. CDR3 length equals 14 residues. Trimming removed 1 base at V and 3 bases at J, with 10 bases between. CDR1 is SGHVS, CDR2 FQNEAQ, per germline.